This T cell receptor beta chain was captured in a study of PD-1 blockade in classical Hodgkin lymphoma. Study-wide results and caveats: Diversity similar to that of newly diagnosed patients was seen at baseline in complete responders.

CDR1 SGHKS and CDR2 YYEKEE come from the germline V gene (reference sequence). This CDR3 comprises 16 residues. The V segment lost 0 bases and the J segment 4 bases; nucleotides outside the gene matches: 6. The patients all showed relapse after autologous stem cell transplantation, while their brentuximab vedotin exposure varied. Worth noting for this clone: Antigen specificity is unknown.

Repertoires were generated with immunoSEQ multiplex PCR, while TCRdb's copy carries only in-frame clones and drops some. The sample shows about 150,000 clones, about 78% of them seen only once. The chain recombines TRBV5-5 with TRBJ1-4; 7 bases align to TRBD1. This sample comprised peripheral blood mononuclear cells (PBMCs), obtained before the second cycle of nivolumab. The TCR comes from a human donor with classical Hodgkin lymphoma. The CDR3 coding sequence is TGTGCCAGCAGCTTGGAAAGGGGGCAGGGTAATGAAAAACTGTTTTTT. Residues: CASSLERGQGNEKLFF.